This TCR beta chain was captured by sequencing in a study of cytomegalovirus exposure and HLA in healthy donors. Primers for the PCR totalled 60 Vbeta and 13 Jbeta. Repertoires were generated with immunoSEQ multiplex PCR, while TCRdb's copy carries only in-frame clones and drops some. The sample includes 200,000 or so clones, around 80% of them seen just once. Germline V gene sequence: CDR1 SQVTM, CDR2 ANQGSEA. This CDR3 is built from 15 residues. V dropped 4 bases and J dropped 6; count of bases not matched to a gene: 5. The clonotype was recovered from a middle-aged man in good health and CMV-seropositive. The genes are TRBV29-1 and TRBJ2-1; 14 bases agree with TRBD2. The sequenced sample was PBMCs. The CDR3 is CSVGHGTSGGNEQFF. The CDR3 DNA reads TGCAGCGTTGGACATGGGACTAGCGGGGGCAATGAGCAGTTCTTC.